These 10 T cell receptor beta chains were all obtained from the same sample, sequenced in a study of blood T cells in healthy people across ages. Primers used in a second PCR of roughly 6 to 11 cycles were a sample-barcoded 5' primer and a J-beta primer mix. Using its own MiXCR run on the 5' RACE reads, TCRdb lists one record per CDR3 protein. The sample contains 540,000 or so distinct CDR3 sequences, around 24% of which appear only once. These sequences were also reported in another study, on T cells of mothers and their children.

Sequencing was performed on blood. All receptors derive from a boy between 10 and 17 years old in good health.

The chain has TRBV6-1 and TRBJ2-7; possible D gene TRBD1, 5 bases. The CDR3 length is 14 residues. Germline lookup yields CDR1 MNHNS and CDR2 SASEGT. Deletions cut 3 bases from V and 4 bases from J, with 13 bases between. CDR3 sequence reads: CASSEIGVSYEQYF. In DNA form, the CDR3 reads TGTGCCAGCAGTGAGATAGGGGTTTCGTACGAGCAGTACTTC.

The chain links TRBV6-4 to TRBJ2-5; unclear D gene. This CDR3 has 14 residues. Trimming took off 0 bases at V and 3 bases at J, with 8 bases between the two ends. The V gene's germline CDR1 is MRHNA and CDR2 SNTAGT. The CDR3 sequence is CASSDSHGKETQYF. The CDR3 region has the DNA TGTGCCAGCAGTGACTCTCATGGCAAAGAGACCCAGTACTTC.

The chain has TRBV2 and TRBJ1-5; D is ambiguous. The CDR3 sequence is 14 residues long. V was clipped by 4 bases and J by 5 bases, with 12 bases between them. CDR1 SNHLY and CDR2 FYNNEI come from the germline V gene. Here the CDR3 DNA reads TGTGCCAGCAGTGCTTTGTCGACGGATCAGCCCCAGCATTTT. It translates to CASSALSTDQPQHF.

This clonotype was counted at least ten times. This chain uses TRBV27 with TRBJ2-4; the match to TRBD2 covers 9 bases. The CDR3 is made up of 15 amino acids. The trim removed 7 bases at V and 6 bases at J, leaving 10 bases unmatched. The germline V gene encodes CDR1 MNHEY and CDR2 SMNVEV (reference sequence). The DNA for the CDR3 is TGTGCCAGCACCCTTCTAGCGGGACGTTTAAACATTCAGTACTTC. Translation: CASTLLAGRLNIQYF.

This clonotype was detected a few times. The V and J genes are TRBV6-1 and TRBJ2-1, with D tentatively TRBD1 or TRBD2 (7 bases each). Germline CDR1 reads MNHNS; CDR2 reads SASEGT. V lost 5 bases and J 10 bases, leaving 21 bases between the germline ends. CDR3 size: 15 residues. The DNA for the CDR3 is TGTGCCAGCAGTAGGGGGCGGGAGCTTGTCGGCGAGCAGTTCTTC. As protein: CASSRGRELVGEQFF.

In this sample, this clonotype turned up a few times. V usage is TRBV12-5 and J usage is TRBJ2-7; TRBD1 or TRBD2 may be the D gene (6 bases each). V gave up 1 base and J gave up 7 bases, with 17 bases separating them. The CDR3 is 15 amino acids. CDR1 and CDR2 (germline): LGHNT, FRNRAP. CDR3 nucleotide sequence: TGTGCTAGTGGTTTGGCCCGGGGGCGGGTACGGGAGCAGTACTTC. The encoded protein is CASGLARGRVREQYF.

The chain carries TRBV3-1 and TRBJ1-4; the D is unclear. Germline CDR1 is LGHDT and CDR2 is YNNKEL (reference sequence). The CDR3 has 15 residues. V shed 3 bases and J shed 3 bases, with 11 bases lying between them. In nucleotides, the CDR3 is TGTGCCAGCAGCCAGAGTCCGGAACCTAATGAAAAACTGTTTTTT. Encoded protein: CASSQSPEPNEKLFF.

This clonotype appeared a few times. The DNA of the CDR3 is TGTGCCAGCAGTGGGGACGGGACTAGTGAAGAGACCCAGTACTTC. Translation: CASSGDGTSEETQYF. The V gene is TRBV6-1, the J gene TRBJ2-5; 8 bases align to TRBD2. The CDR3 runs to 15 residues. The germline CDR1 and CDR2 sequences are MNHNS and SASEGT. V lost 4 bases and J lost 3; bases outside the gene matches: 7.

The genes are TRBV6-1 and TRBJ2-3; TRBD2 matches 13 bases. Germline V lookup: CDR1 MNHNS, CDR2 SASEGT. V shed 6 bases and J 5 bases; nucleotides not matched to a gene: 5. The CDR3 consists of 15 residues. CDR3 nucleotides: TGTGCCAGCAGAGTAGGACTAGCGGGAGTAGATACGCAGTATTTT. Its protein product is CASRVGLAGVDTQYF.

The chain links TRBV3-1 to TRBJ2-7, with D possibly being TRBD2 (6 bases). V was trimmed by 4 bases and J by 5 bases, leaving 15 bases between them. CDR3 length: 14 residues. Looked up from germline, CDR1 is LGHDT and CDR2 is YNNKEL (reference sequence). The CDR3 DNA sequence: TGTGCCAGCAGCCTTATACCGGGAGCGGACGAGCAGTACTTC. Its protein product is CASSLIPGADEQYF.